Presented here are 18 T cell receptor beta chains from one specimen sequenced in a study of monozygotic twins with cystic fibrosis. The assay was immunoSEQ multiplex PCR, and TCRdb's table has in-frame clones only and misses some. The sample has roughly 14,000 clones, approximately 92% seen once; the top ten hold 9.3%. Sequencing was performed on blood. The receptors come from a girl aged 2-10 years with cystic fibrosis.

The gene calls are TRBV19 and TRBJ1-5; D gene unclear. Germline assignment: CDR1 LNHDA and CDR2 SQIVND (reference sequence). The V and J ends lost 2 bases and 0 bases respectively, with 14 bases between them. CDR3 size: 17 residues. The CDR3 DNA reads TGTGCCAGTAGTATAATCCCCAGACTCCGTAGCAATCAGCCCCAGCATTTT. Protein: CASSIIPRLRSNQPQHF.

The rearrangement uses TRBV5-4 and TRBJ2-1, with D perhaps matching TRBD2 (6 bases). CDR1 and CDR2 (germline): SGHNT, YYREEE (reference sequence). The CDR3 runs to 16 residues. Between the trimmed V and J ends, which lost 0 bases and 4 bases, there was a span of 14 bases. CDR3 amino acids: CASSLESTRSYNEQFF. As DNA, the CDR3 is TGTGCCAGCAGCTTGGAGTCGACTAGATCTTACAATGAGCAGTTCTTC.

The V and J genes are TRBV27 and TRBJ2-3, with D perhaps given as TRBD1 or TRBD2 (6 bases each). Germline-derived CDR1 and CDR2 are MNHEY and SMNVEV (reference sequence). CDR3 length: 15 residues. Trimming pared 7 bases from V and 5 bases from J, leaving 19 bases between. DNA of the CDR3: TGTGCCAGCATTCAGAGGGGCGGGACAAAAGATACGCAGTATTTT. Amino acid sequence: CASIQRGGTKDTQYF.

The gene calls are TRBV30 and TRBJ2-1; tentatively, D is TRBD2 (5 bases). Trimming pared 2 bases from V and 7 bases from J, leaving 9 bases between. Per germline, CDR1 GTSNPN and CDR2 SVGIG (reference sequence). CDR3 length equals 12 residues. In DNA, the CDR3 is TGTGCCTGGAGTCAGAGGAGGAATGAGCAGTTCTTC. Its protein is CAWSQRRNEQFF.

The rearrangement links TRBV9 to TRBJ1-1; weak D call: TRBD1 (5 bases). Germline V gives CDR1 SGDLS, CDR2 YYNGEE. V was cut by 0 bases and J by 1 base, with 7 bases left in between. This CDR3 is built from 14 residues. In DNA, the CDR3 is TGTGCCAGCAGCGTAGGGACAAAGAACACTGAAGCTTTCTTT. Translating it yields CASSVGTKNTEAFF.

The sample holds one count of this clone. The chain is built from TRBV5-1 and TRBJ2-5, with 8 bases aligning to TRBD2. This CDR3 region has 15 residues. Germline V gene data show CDR1 as SGHRS and CDR2 as YFSETQ. With V trimmed by 0 bases and J by 4 bases, 5 bases remained unmatched. The CDR3 reads CASSLDGRAAETQYF. The DNA of the CDR3 is TGCGCCAGCAGCTTGGACGGGAGGGCCGCAGAGACCCAGTACTTC.

The CDR3 protein is CASSHRHEGHEQYF. CDR3 bases: TGTGCCAGCAGCCACCGCCATGAGGGGCACGAGCAGTACTTC. The rearrangement joins TRBV13 to TRBJ2-7; D is tentatively TRBD1 or TRBD2 (5 bases each). Germline V gene data show CDR1 as PRHDT and CDR2 as FYEKMQ (reference sequence). Trimming removed 5 bases at V and 5 bases at J, with 16 bases between. The length of the CDR3 is 14 residues.

This chain links TRBV7-2 with TRBJ2-2; TRBD1 agrees at 8 bases. The V segment lost 2 bases and the J segment 5 bases; nucleotides outside the gene matches: 4. In germline, CDR1 is SGHTA, CDR2 FQGNSA. The CDR3 has 15 amino acids. The CDR3: CASSLKQGETGELFF. The CDR3 DNA reads as TGTGCCAGCAGCTTAAAACAGGGGGAAACCGGGGAGCTGTTTTTT.

The chain carries TRBV6-4 and TRBJ1-1; TRBD1 agrees at 7 bases. Germline lookup yields CDR1 MRHNA and CDR2 SNTAGT. The CDR3 totals 16 residues. With V trimmed by 4 bases and J by 1 base, 9 bases remained unmatched. The CDR3 spells CASSGPWTGENTEAFF. The CDR3 DNA follows: TGTGCCAGCAGTGGTCCATGGACAGGAGAGAACACTGAAGCTTTCTTT.

This chain uses TRBV6-1 with TRBJ2-3; D not resolved. Germline V lookup: CDR1 MNHNS, CDR2 SASEGT. Trimming shortened V by 0 bases and J by 4 bases, and 14 bases separated the two germline ends. The CDR3 has 16 amino acids. DNA for the CDR3: TGTGCCAGCAGTGAAGCGGTCAAGAAAATGGCAGATACGCAGTATTTT. Protein product: CASSEAVKKMADTQYF.

Only one count was recorded for this clone. This chain links TRBV29-1 with TRBJ2-7, with 7 bases matching TRBD2. Germline trimming cut 7 bases from V and 2 bases from J; bases unmatched to any gene: 8. CDR1 is SQVTM and CDR2 is ANQGSEA in the germline V gene. The CDR3 is 13 residues long. The CDR3 DNA follows: TGCAGCGCTGGGAGGGACGGTCCCTACGAGCAGTACTTC. This codes for CSAGRDGPYEQYF.

The chain combines TRBV20-1 with TRBJ2-7; D remains unclear. This CDR3 is built from 10 residues. Trimming stripped 6 bases from V and 3 bases from J, with 6 bases between. Germline values: CDR1 DFQATT, CDR2 SNEGSKA (reference sequence). This CDR3 reads CSASSYEQYF. In DNA, the CDR3 is TGCAGTGCCTCAAGCTACGAGCAGTACTTC.

A note on this clone: An end of the junction does not agree with germline; a read error may underlie this. The V gene is TRBV19, the J gene TRBJ2-3; 11 nucleotides agree with TRBD2. Germline CDR1 and CDR2: LNHDA and SQIVND (reference sequence). The CDR3 spans 16 residues. This CDR3 reads CASSIAGGPVGDTQYF. The CDR3 DNA follows: TGTGCCAGTAGCATAGCGGGAGGGCCGGTGGGAGATACGCAGTATTTT. The entire variable domain, with the rest obtained from reference TRBV19 and TRBJ2-3, is as follows: DGGITQSPKYLFRKEGQNVTLSCEQNLNHDAMYWYRQDPGQGLRLIYYSQIVNDFQKGDIAEGYSVSREKKESFPLTVTSAQKNPTAFYLCASSIAGGPVGDTQYFGPGTRLTVL.

J is TRBJ1-3 and V is TRBV7-6; TRBD1 agrees at 8 bases. Losses at the gene ends were 6 bases for V and 3 bases for J; bases not matched to a gene: 7. The germline V gene encodes CDR1 SGHVS and CDR2 FNYEAQ. The CDR3 sequence is 15 residues long. The CDR3 nucleotides read TGTGCCAGCAGTATTCAGGGGGCGGATGGAAACACCATATATTTT. Its protein product is CASSIQGADGNTIYF.

V usage is TRBV19 and J usage is TRBJ2-2; D is unclear. V lost 5 bases and J 0 bases, leaving 13 bases between the germline ends. The CDR3 runs 16 residues. Germline loops: CDR1 LNHDA, CDR2 SQIVND (reference sequence). CDR3 coding DNA: TGTGCCAGTAGTCTTCGGCGCCTCGCGAACACCGGGGAGCTGTTTTTT. Translation gives CASSLRRLANTGELFF. The variable domain in full, completed from reference TRBV19 and TRBJ2-2, reads DGGITQSPKYLFRKEGQNVTLSCEQNLNHDAMYWYRQDPGQGLRLIYYSQIVNDFQKGDIAEGYSVSREKKESFPLTVTSAQKNPTAFYLCASSLRRLANTGELFFGEGSRLTVL.

CDR3 residues: CASSPHWDTEAFF. In DNA form, the CDR3 reads TGTGCCAGCAGCCCCCACTGGGACACTGAAGCTTTCTTT. The V and J genes are TRBV9 and TRBJ1-1; D gene ambiguous. CDR1 is SGDLS, CDR2 YYNGEE, per germline. The CDR3 loop spans 13 amino acids. V dropped 4 bases and J dropped 3 bases, with 10 bases sitting between them.

This clone is a singleton in its sample. In DNA, the CDR3 is TGTGCCAGCAGCCAACAGGGTAGAGCCTACGAGCAGTACTTC. Encoded protein: CASSQQGRAYEQYF. The chain carries TRBV11-2 and TRBJ2-7; possible D gene TRBD1, 6 bases. CDR3 length: 14 residues. Germline lookup yields CDR1 SGHAT and CDR2 FQNNGV. V was pared by 5 bases and J by 2 bases, with 13 bases between.

V gene TRBV18 combines with J gene TRBJ1-2, with D unresolved. V gave up 6 bases and J gave up 0 bases, with 20 bases separating them. CDR3 length equals 17 residues. Looked up from germline, CDR1 is KGHSH and CDR2 is LQKENI. CDR3 sequence reads: CASSPLYRSSSNYGYTF. The CDR3 DNA reads TGTGCCAGCTCCCCCCTTTACCGTTCTAGCTCTAACTATGGCTACACCTTC.